The source of this T cell receptor beta chain is a study of blood T cell repertoires in COVID-19. Method: immunoSEQ multiplex PCR; TCRdb's copy keeps in-frame clones and lacks some. Of 65,000 to 85,000 clones listed, about 73% are singletons. The germline V and J ends were trimmed by 7 bases and 7 bases, with 12 bases remaining between them. The germline V gene has CDR1 SGHRS and CDR2 YFSETQ. The CDR3 covers 13 residues. This sequence joins TRBV5-1 and TRBJ1-6; maybe TRBD1 (6 bases). The sequenced material came from peripheral blood. This TCR was recovered from a man between 45 and 60 years old with active or convalescent COVID-19. This chain's CDR3 is CASRGGNNSPLHF. The CDR3 DNA sequence: TGCGCCAGCCGAGGGGGAAACAATTCACCCCTCCACTTT.